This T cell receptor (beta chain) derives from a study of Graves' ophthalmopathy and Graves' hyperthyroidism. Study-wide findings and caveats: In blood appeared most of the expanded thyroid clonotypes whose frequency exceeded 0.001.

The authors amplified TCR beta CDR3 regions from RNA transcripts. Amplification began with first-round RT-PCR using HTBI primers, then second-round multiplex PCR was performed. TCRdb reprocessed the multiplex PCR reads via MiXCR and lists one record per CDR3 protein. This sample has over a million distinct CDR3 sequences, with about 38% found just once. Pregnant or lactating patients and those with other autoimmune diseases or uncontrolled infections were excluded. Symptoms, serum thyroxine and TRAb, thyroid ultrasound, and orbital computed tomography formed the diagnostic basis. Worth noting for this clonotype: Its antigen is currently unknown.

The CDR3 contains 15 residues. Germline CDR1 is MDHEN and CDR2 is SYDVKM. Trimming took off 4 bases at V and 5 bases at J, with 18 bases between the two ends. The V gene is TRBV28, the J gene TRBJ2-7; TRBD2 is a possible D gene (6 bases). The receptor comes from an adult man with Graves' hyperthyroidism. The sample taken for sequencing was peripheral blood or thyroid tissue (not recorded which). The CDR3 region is CASSSAAGGSDEQYF. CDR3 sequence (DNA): TGTGCCAGCAGTTCCGCAGCGGGTGGGTCGGACGAGCAGTACTTC.